The clone carrying this TCR beta chain was found a few times. After removal of 4 bases from V and 0 bases from J, the junction contained 5 bases not matched to a gene. Looked up from germline, CDR1 is MNHNY and CDR2 is SVGAGI (reference sequence). The CDR3 sequence is 15 residues long. Regarding treatment: oral pan-JAK inhibitor, 5-10 mg twice daily. The entry originates in a study of CD8+ T cells in alopecia areata. Extracted RNA was reverse transcribed into cDNA, the sequencing template. TCRdb keeps only in-frame clones here, not all; method: immunoSEQ multiplex PCR. The repertoire consists of under 200,000 clones, with approximately 57% occurring once and the leading ten covering more than 13%.

The specimen was CD4+ T cells sorted from blood, collected at week 24, from a patient treated with tofacitinib. The rearrangement uses TRBV6-6 and TRBJ1-1; 7 bases agree with TRBD1. The TCR comes from a human donor with alopecia areata. The CDR3 is CASSSRDRVNTEAFF. CDR3 nucleotides: TGTGCCAGCAGTTCGAGGGACAGAGTGAACACTGAAGCTTTCTTT.